This T cell receptor (beta chain) comes out of a study of T-cell memory formation after mild COVID-19. The CDR3 length is 17 residues. The germline V gene has CDR1 LNHDA and CDR2 SQIVND (reference sequence). V was pared by 6 bases and J by 0 bases, with 7 bases of the junction left unmatched. Using its own MiXCR run on the 5' RACE reads, TCRdb lists one record per CDR3 protein. This sample carries 150,000 to 200,000 distinct CDR3 sequences, more than 14% of them seen once, and the ten largest clones take roughly an eighth. Sample: PBMCs or a T cell subset sorted from them (not recorded which). This clonotype was sampled from an adult woman who had mild COVID-19 (a few samples of this study predate the infection). Cell type and time point are not known. This chain links TRBV19 with TRBJ2-7; 14 bases match TRBD2. CDR3 residues: CASRGLAGGTSSYEQYF. As DNA, the CDR3 is TGTGCCAGTAGAGGACTAGCGGGAGGAACGAGCTCCTACGAGCAGTACTTC.